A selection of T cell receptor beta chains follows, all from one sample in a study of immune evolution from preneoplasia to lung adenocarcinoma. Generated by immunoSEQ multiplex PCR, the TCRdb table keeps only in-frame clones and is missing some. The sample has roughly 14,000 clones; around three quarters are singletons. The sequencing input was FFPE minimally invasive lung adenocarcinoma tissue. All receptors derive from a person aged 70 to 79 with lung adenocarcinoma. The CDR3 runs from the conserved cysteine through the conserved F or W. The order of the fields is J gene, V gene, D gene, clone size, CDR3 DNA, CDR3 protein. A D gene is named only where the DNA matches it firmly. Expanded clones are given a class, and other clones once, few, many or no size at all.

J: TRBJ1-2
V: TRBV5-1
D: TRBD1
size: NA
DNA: TGCGCCAGCAGTACCGGGACAGGGGGAGGCTACACCTTC
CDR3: CASSTGTGGGYTF

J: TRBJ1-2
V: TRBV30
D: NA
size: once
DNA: TGTGCCTGGAAGATACAGGAGGCTAACTATGGCTACACCTTC
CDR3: CAWKIQEANYGYTF

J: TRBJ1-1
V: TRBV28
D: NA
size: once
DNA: TGTGCCAGCAAGAAACCGGGACCCGTTGATTGGGAAGCTTTCTTT
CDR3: CASKKPGPVDWEAFF

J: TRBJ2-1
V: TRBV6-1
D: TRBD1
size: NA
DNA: TGTGCCAGCAGTGAAGGGTGGGACAGGGACTTCTTC
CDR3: CASSEGWDRDFF

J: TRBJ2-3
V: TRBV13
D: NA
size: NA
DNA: TGTGCCAGCAGCCCCCTGGACCTTGATACGCAGTATTTT
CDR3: CASSPLDLDTQYF

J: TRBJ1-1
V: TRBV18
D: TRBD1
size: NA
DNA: TGTGCCAGCTCAAATACACAGGGGTCGGAGACTGAAGCTTTCTTT
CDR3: CASSNTQGSETEAFF

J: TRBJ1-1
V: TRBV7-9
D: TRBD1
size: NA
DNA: TGTGCCAGCAGCTTAGTTGGACAGGGGGGGACTGAAGCTTTCTTT
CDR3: CASSLVGQGGTEAFF

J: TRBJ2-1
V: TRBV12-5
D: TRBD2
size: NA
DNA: TGTGCTAGTGGTTTGAGCGGGAGCTCACACAATGAGCAGTTCTTC
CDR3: CASGLSGSSHNEQFF

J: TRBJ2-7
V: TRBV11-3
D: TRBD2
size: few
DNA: TGTGCCAGCAGCTCCTTGACGGGAGGTTCCTACGAGCAGTACTTC
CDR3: CASSSLTGGSYEQYF

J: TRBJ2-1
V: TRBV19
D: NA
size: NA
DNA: TGTGCCAGTACTAAAGGGGGGCAAAATTATGAGCAGTTCTTC
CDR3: CASTKGGQNYEQFF

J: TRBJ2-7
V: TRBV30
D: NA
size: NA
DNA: TGTGCCTGGGACTTTTATCAGGGAAACGAGCAGTACTTC
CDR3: CAWDFYQGNEQYF

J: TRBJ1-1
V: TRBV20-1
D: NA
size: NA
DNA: TGCAGTGCTTCAGGGATTACTGAAGCTTTCTTT
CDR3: CSASGITEAFF

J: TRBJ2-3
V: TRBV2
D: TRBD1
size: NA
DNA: TGTGCCAGCAACCGGGGGACAGGGTTGAGTGATACGCAGTATTTT
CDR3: CASNRGTGLSDTQYF

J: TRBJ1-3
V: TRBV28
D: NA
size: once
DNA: TGTGCCAGCAGCTCTTTCCACGGACTGGGAACCACCATATATTTT
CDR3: CASSSFHGLGTTIYF

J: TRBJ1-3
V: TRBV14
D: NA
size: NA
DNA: TGTGCCAGCAGCCCCAGACAGAGCTCTGGAAACACCATATATTTT
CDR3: CASSPRQSSGNTIYF

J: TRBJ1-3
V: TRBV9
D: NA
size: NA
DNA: TGTGCCAGCAGCGCGATTGGATCTGACTCCTCTGGAAACACCATATATTTT
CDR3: CASSAIGSDSSGNTIYF

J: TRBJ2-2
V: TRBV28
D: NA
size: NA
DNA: TGTGCCAGCAGTTTAGGGTGGGGAACCGGGGAGCTGTTTTTT
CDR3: CASSLGWGTGELFF

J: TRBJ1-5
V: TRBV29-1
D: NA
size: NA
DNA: TGCAGCGTTGTCGACAGGCCCGGAGGGCCCCAGCATTTT
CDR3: CSVVDRPGGPQHF

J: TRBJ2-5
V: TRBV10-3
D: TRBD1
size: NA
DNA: TGTGCCATCAGTGACCGGGACAGGGAGGGGGAGACCCAGTACTTC
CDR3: CAISDRDREGETQYF

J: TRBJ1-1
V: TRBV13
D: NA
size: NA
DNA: TGTGCCAGCAGCCTCCGTACTCTCCGGGGGAACACTGAAGCTTTCTTT
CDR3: CASSLRTLRGNTEAFF

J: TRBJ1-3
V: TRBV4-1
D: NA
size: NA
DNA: TGCGCCAGCAGCCAAGGGGCGAGGGACACCATATATTTT
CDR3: CASSQGARDTIYF

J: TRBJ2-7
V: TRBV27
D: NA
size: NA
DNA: TGTGCCAGCAGTTGGGGCCGCTCCTACGAGCAGTACTTC
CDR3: CASSWGRSYEQYF

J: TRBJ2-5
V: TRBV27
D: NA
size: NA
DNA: TGTGCCAGCAGTTTATCACCACCGGGGGGCGCGCGTCTGAGGGAGACCCAGTACTTC
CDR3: CASSLSPPGGARLRETQYF

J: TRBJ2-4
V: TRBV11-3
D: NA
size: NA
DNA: TGTGCCAGCAGCCAAAAAAACATTCAGTACTTC
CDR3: CASSQKNIQYF

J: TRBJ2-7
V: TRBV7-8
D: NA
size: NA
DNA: TGTGCCAGCAGCCCTCCTCGCTCCTACGAGCAGTACTTC
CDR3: CASSPPRSYEQYF

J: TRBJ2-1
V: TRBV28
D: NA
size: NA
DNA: TGTGCCAGCATTCCAGGGACTTTCAACAATGAGCAGTTCTTC
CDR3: CASIPGTFNNEQFF

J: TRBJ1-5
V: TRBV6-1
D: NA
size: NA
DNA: TGTGCCAGCAGTGAAGGGACTGGCTTGGGTGTTCAGCCCCAGCATTTT
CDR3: CASSEGTGLGVQPQHF

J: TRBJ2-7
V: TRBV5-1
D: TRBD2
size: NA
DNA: TGCGCCAGCAAACTAGCGGGGGGAGAGGAGCAGTACTTC
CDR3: CASKLAGGEEQYF

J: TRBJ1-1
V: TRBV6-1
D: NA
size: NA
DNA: TGTGCCAGCAGCAAGAAGGGGGACTCTGAAGCTTTCTTT
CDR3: CASSKKGDSEAFF

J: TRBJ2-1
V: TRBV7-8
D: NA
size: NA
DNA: TGTGCCAGCAGCATGACCAACCAGCGGGCAAGCTCCTACAATGAGCAGTTCTTC
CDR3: CASSMTNQRASSYNEQFF

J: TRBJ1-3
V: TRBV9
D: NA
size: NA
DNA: TGTGCCAGCAGCGCTAGCCTGGGGAACACCATATATTTT
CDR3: CASSASLGNTIYF

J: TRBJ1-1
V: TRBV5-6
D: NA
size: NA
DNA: TGTGCCAGCAGTTCGACCCAGGGTTTCCTCACTGAAGCTTTCTTT
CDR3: CASSSTQGFLTEAFF

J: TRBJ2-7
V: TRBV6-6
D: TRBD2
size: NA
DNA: TGTGCCAGCAGGTCTAGCGGAATTTCCTACGAGCAGTACTTC
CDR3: CASRSSGISYEQYF

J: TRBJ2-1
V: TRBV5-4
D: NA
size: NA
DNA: TGTGCCAGCAGCTCAAGGACTTCCAATGAGCAGTTCTTC
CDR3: CASSSRTSNEQFF

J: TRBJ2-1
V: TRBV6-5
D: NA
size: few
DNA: TGTGCCAGCAGTTACTCCTCAGGGGCTGAGCAGTTCTTC
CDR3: CASSYSSGAEQFF

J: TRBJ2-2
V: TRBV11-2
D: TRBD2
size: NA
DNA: TGTGCCAGCAGCTCACAGACGACTAGCGGGACCGGGGAGCTGTTTTTT
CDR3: CASSSQTTSGTGELFF

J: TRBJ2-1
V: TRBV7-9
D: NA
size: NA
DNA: TGTGCCAGCAGCTTAGGGGCCTACAATGAGCAGTTCTTC
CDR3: CASSLGAYNEQFF

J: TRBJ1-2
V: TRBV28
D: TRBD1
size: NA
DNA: TGTGCCAGCAGTCCGGGACAGGTCACCTATGGCTACACCTTC
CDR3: CASSPGQVTYGYTF

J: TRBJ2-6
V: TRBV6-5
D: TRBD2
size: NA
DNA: TGTGCCAGCGGGGAGGGTGACGGGGCCAACGTCCTGACTTTC
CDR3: CASGEGDGANVLTF

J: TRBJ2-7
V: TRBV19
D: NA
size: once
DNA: TGTGCCAGTAGTACCAGCGGGCGACCCTACGAGCAGTACTTC
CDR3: CASSTSGRPYEQYF

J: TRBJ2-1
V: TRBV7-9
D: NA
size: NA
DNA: TGTGCCAGCAGCCTTTCAGACAGGCCAAACGAGCAGTTCTTC
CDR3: CASSLSDRPNEQFF

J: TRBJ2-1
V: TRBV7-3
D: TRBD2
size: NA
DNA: TGTGCCAGCAGCCCGACTAGCGGAGAGCAGTTCTTC
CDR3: CASSPTSGEQFF

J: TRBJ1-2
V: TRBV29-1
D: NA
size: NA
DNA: TGCAGCGTTGAAGGGTACGGGTCTGGCTACACCTTC
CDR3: CSVEGYGSGYTF

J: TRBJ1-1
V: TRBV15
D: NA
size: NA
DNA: TGTGCCACCAGCAGAGATTTGGGGGCAAAAAGGAACACTGAAGCTTTCTTT
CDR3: CATSRDLGAKRNTEAFF

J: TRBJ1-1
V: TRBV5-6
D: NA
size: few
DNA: TGTGCCAGCAGCTTGGGGACACCGGCCACTGAAGCTTTCTTT
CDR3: CASSLGTPATEAFF

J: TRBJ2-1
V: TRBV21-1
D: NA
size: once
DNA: TGTGCCAGCAGCTCCGGGACGGACAATGAGCAGTTCTTC
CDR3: CASSSGTDNEQFF

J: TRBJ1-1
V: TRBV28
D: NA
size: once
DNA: TGTGCCAGCTGTCCCAGTTACTATGAAGCTTTCTTT
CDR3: CASCPSYYEAFF

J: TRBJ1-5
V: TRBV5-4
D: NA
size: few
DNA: TGTGCCAGCAGCTTGGACCCGGGACTTAATCAGCCCCAGCATTTT
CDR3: CASSLDPGLNQPQHF

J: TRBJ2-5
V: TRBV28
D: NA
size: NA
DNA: TGTGCCAGCAGTCCACCGATCGGGACCCAGTACTTC
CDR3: CASSPPIGTQYF

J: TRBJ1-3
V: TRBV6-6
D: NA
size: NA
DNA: TGTGCCAGCATTGCAGGGTACTTCTCTGGAAACACCATATATTTT
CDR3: CASIAGYFSGNTIYF

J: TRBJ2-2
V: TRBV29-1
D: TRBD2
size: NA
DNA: TGCAGCGTTAGCTCGGGACTACAGACCGGGGAGCTGTTTTTT
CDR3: CSVSSGLQTGELFF

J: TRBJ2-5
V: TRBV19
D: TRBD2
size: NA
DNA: TGTGCCAGTAGTGGGGGGGGTCAAGAGACCCAGTACTTC
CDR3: CASSGGGQETQYF

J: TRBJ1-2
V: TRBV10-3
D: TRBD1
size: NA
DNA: TGTGCCACGACCCCGGGACAGGCCTTTTTTGGCTACACCTTC
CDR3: CATTPGQAFFGYTF

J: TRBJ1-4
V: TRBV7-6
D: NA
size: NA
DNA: TGTGCCAGCAGCTTAGACGGCAATAATGAAAAACTGTTTTTT
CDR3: CASSLDGNNEKLFF

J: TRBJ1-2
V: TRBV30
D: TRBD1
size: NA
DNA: TGTGCCTGGACCCCCGGGACAGATGGCTACACCTTC
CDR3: CAWTPGTDGYTF

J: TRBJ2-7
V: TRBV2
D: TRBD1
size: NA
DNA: TGTGCCAGCAGTGATAAATTCGAAGGACAGGCCCTCTACGAGCAGTACTTC
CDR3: CASSDKFEGQALYEQYF

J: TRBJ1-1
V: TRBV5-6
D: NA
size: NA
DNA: TGTGCCAGCAGCCCTTTTGAACTCTTGAACACTGAAGCTTTCTTT
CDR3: CASSPFELLNTEAFF

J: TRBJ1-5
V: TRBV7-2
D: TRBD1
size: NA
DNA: TGTGCCAGCAGCCCGGGACAGTATAGCAATCAGCCCCAGCATTTT
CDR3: CASSPGQYSNQPQHF

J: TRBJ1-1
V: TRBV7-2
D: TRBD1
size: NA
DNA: TGTGCCAGCAGCTTACAGGGGGGGACTGAAGCTTTCTTT
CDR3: CASSLQGGTEAFF

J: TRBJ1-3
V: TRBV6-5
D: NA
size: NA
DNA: TGTGCCAGCAGTTACGATGCCTCTGGAAACACCATATATTTT
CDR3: CASSYDASGNTIYF